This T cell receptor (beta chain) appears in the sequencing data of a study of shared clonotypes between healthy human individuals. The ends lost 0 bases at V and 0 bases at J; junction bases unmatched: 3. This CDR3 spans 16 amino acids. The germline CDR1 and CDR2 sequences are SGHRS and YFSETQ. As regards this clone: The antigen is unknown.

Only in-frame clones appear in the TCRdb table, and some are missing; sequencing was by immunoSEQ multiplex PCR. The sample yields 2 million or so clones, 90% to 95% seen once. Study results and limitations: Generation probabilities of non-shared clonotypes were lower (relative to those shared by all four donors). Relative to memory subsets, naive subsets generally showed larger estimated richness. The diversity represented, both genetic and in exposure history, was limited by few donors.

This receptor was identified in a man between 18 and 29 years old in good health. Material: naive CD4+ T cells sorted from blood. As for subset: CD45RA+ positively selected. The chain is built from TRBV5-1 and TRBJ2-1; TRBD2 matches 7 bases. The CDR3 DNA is TGCGCCAGCAGCTTGGACCCTAGCGGCTCCTACAATGAGCAGTTCTTC. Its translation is CASSLDPSGSYNEQFF.